This is a list of T cell receptor beta chains from one sample in a study of blood T cell repertoires in COVID-19. Measured with immunoSEQ multiplex PCR; TCRdb has only the in-frame clones, and not every one. Found here are under 140,000 clones, approximately 82% of them singletons; the top ten hold roughly 3.8%. The sample taken for sequencing was peripheral blood. The receptors were gathered from a woman of 80 years or more with acute or convalescent COVID-19. Both conserved end residues are part of each CDR3. Fields, in order: CDR3 length, J gene, V gene, D gene, clone size, CDR3 DNA, CDR3 protein. The D gene is left open where the match is weak. For some rows the clone size is stated as once, few or many, or as a class when expanded; others skip it.

length: 13
J: TRBJ2-2
V: TRBV9
D: NA
size: once
DNA: TGTGCCAGCAGCGCCTACAACACCGGGGAGCTGTTTTTT
CDR3: CASSAYNTGELFF

length: 12
J: TRBJ2-7
V: TRBV27
D: NA
size: NA
DNA: TGTGCCAGCAGGAACGGGTTCGCCGAGCAGTACTTC
CDR3: CASRNGFAEQYF

length: 14
J: TRBJ1-2
V: TRBV28
D: TRBD1
size: few
DNA: TGTGCCAGCAGTTTAGGGACAGGTGTTGGTGGCTACACCTTC
CDR3: CASSLGTGVGGYTF

length: 15
J: TRBJ1-2
V: TRBV5-1
D: TRBD1
size: few
DNA: TGCGCCAGCAGTCTGCAGGGGGCAACTAACTATGGCTACACCTTC
CDR3: CASSLQGATNYGYTF

length: 14
J: TRBJ1-1
V: TRBV6-4
D: NA
size: few
DNA: TGTGCCAGCAGTGTCCAGAGGAAGAACACTGAAGCTTTCTTT
CDR3: CASSVQRKNTEAFF

length: 15
J: TRBJ1-5
V: TRBV19
D: NA
size: NA
DNA: TGTGCCAGTAACAGAGACAGGAATAGCAATCAGCCCCAGCATTTT
CDR3: CASNRDRNSNQPQHF

length: 13
J: TRBJ1-5
V: TRBV19
D: TRBD1
size: NA
DNA: TGTGCCAGTAGCTGGGACAGTCATCAGCCCCAGCATTTT
CDR3: CASSWDSHQPQHF

length: 15
J: TRBJ2-2
V: TRBV2
D: NA
size: NA
DNA: TGTGCCAGCAGTCCCCGGGGGACGAACACCGGGGAGCTGTTTTTT
CDR3: CASSPRGTNTGELFF

length: 14
J: TRBJ1-5
V: TRBV6-5
D: NA
size: NA
DNA: TGTGCCAGCAGTTTAGAGGCAGGCAATCAGCCCCAGCATTTT
CDR3: CASSLEAGNQPQHF

length: 14
J: TRBJ1-4
V: TRBV9
D: NA
size: NA
DNA: TGTGCCAGCAGCGTACGGGGGTTTGATGAAAAACTGTTTTTT
CDR3: CASSVRGFDEKLFF

length: 18
J: TRBJ2-1
V: TRBV7-9
D: TRBD2
size: NA
DNA: TGTGCCAGCACCAAATCTTTAGCGGGAGAACCCTCCTACAATGAGCAGTTCTTC
CDR3: CASTKSLAGEPSYNEQFF

length: 15
J: TRBJ2-7
V: TRBV18
D: TRBD1
size: NA
DNA: TGTGCCAGCTCGCCCTCCGGGACAGGGTCCTACGAGCAGTACTTC
CDR3: CASSPSGTGSYEQYF

length: 14
J: TRBJ2-7
V: TRBV19
D: NA
size: few
DNA: TGTGCCAGTAGTATTTATACCGGGACCTACGAGCAGTACTTC
CDR3: CASSIYTGTYEQYF

length: 14
J: TRBJ2-5
V: TRBV6-5
D: TRBD1
size: NA
DNA: TGTGCCGGGAAGACAGGGGGCCCCGGGGAGACCCAGTACTTC
CDR3: CAGKTGGPGETQYF

length: 13
J: TRBJ2-5
V: TRBV19
D: TRBD1
size: NA
DNA: TGTGCCAGTCGTGAGACAGGGGAAGAGACCCAGTACTTC
CDR3: CASRETGEETQYF

length: 12
J: TRBJ2-7
V: TRBV24-1
D: NA
size: NA
DNA: TGTGCCACCAGTGGGCAGACCTACGAGCAGTACTTC
CDR3: CATSGQTYEQYF

length: 17
J: TRBJ1-2
V: TRBV4-3
D: NA
size: NA
DNA: TGCGCCAGCAGCCAAGGCTGGACTGGGGAGGGGTTAAGTGGCTACACCTTC
CDR3: CASSQGWTGEGLSGYTF

length: 16
J: TRBJ2-3
V: TRBV9
D: NA
size: NA
DNA: TGTGCCAGCAGCGCCAGACTAGTCCCTGGCCCAGATACGCAGTATTTT
CDR3: CASSARLVPGPDTQYF

length: 16
J: TRBJ2-7
V: TRBV4-1
D: TRBD2
size: NA
DNA: TGCGCCAGCAGCCAAGCCCTAGCGGGGGGGCGGTACGAGCAGTACTTC
CDR3: CASSQALAGGRYEQYF

length: 16
J: TRBJ1-4
V: TRBV28
D: TRBD1
size: NA
DNA: TGTGCCAGCAGTTTCCAGCGGACAGGGGGAGTAGAAAAACTGTTTTTT
CDR3: CASSFQRTGGVEKLFF

length: 14
J: TRBJ2-7
V: TRBV28
D: NA
size: few
DNA: TGTGCCAGCAGTCCCGGGACATTAAACTACGAGCAGTACTTC
CDR3: CASSPGTLNYEQYF

length: 15
J: TRBJ2-1
V: TRBV7-3
D: TRBD2
size: NA
DNA: TGTGCCAGCAGCCCCATGGGACTAGCGGGAAATGAGCAGTTCTTC
CDR3: CASSPMGLAGNEQFF

length: 12
J: TRBJ2-7
V: TRBV7-9
D: NA
size: few
DNA: TGTGCCAGCGGACAAACCTCCTACGAGCAGTACTTC
CDR3: CASGQTSYEQYF

length: 16
J: TRBJ1-1
V: TRBV10-2
D: NA
size: NA
DNA: TGCGCCAGCAGTGGAGGAGGGGTCGGGGTGAACACTGAAGCTTTCTTT
CDR3: CASSGGGVGVNTEAFF

length: 14
J: TRBJ1-1
V: TRBV19
D: NA
size: once
DNA: TGTGCCAGTAGGGCGAGACAGTCGAACACTGAAGCTTTCTTT
CDR3: CASRARQSNTEAFF

length: 14
J: TRBJ1-4
V: TRBV28
D: NA
size: NA
DNA: TGTGCCAGCAGCTTCCCACAGACTAATGAAAAACTGTTTTTT
CDR3: CASSFPQTNEKLFF

length: 13
J: TRBJ2-7
V: TRBV5-1
D: NA
size: once
DNA: TGCGCCAGCAGCCCTGACAGCCTCCTGGAGCAGTACTTC
CDR3: CASSPDSLLEQYF

length: 13
J: TRBJ2-7
V: TRBV5-5
D: NA
size: NA
DNA: TGTGCCAGCAGCTTGGGAGCGCAGAACGAGCAGTACTTC
CDR3: CASSLGAQNEQYF

length: 15
J: TRBJ1-2
V: TRBV11-2
D: TRBD1
size: NA
DNA: TGTGCCAGCAGCTTGGGACAGGCTCTAGACTATGGCTACACCTTC
CDR3: CASSLGQALDYGYTF

length: 16
J: TRBJ2-7
V: TRBV6-5
D: NA
size: NA
DNA: TGTGCCAGCAGTTACTCAGGGGCAAGGGGTGCCTACGAGCAGTACTTC
CDR3: CASSYSGARGAYEQYF

length: 17
J: TRBJ2-1
V: TRBV18
D: TRBD2
size: NA
DNA: TGTGCCAGCGGCCCGGTCGGGGGGGGGAGCTCCTACAATGAGCAGTTCTTC
CDR3: CASGPVGGGSSYNEQFF

length: 15
J: TRBJ1-1
V: TRBV7-9
D: TRBD1
size: NA
DNA: TGTGCCAGCAGCAATCTGGGACAGGGGGATACTGAAGCTTTCTTT
CDR3: CASSNLGQGDTEAFF

length: 15
J: TRBJ1-1
V: TRBV5-1
D: NA
size: NA
DNA: TGCGCCAGCAGCTTGGATCGGGGGACCAACACTGAAGCTTTCTTT
CDR3: CASSLDRGTNTEAFF

length: 16
J: TRBJ2-1
V: TRBV7-2
D: TRBD2
size: NA
DNA: TGTGCCAGCAGCTCGAAAGCGGGAGGGGCCTACAATGAGCAGTTCTTC
CDR3: CASSSKAGGAYNEQFF

length: 14
J: TRBJ1-1
V: TRBV7-9
D: TRBD1
size: NA
DNA: TGTGCCAGCAGCTTACAGGGGGTCCACACTGAAGCTTTCTTT
CDR3: CASSLQGVHTEAFF

length: 14
J: TRBJ2-1
V: TRBV20-1
D: NA
size: many
DNA: TGCAGTGCTAGTCCCCTACAGGGTTACAATGAGCAGTTCTTC
CDR3: CSASPLQGYNEQFF